The T cell receptor beta chain described here comes from a study of low-dose radiotherapy and immunotherapy resistance in tumors. Study-wide background: The schedule for Cohort 2 used 1 Gy per fraction every two weeks, which added up to 13 Gy over 26 weeks.

The sample holds many counts of this clonotype. TRAV- and TRBV-specific primers, spanning alpha and beta chains, primed first-strand cDNA. Both a constant-region primer and a V-primer adapter served to amplify TCRs across roughly 22 PCR cycles. Via MiXCR, TCRdb re-called the reads, giving one row per CDR3 protein. The top ten clones hold around 0.97% of a sample with tens of thousands of distinct CDR3 sequences, roughly a tenth of them seen once. CDR1 and CDR2 (germline): SGHTA, FQGNSA. The CDR3 has 16 amino acids. V was trimmed by 8 bases and J by 4 bases, leaving 24 bases between them. Time point specified: before trial treatment.

The clonotype was recovered from a male donor with prostate cancer. The rearrangement joins TRBV7-2 to TRBJ2-7, with D perhaps matching TRBD2 (6 bases). The sample here was PBMCs, taken before treatment. CDR3 region: CASSSTGAGPGYEQYF. The CDR3 bases are TGTGCCAGCTCGTCGACTGGAGCGGGCCCGGGGTACGAGCAGTACTTC.